This paragraph reports one TCR beta chain. This clonotype has just a few counts. Its cognate antigen has yet to be identified. It has no much larger one-base neighbor in the sample; base qualities were not kept. This sample stems from a study of T cells in Graves' hyperthyroidism and ophthalmopathy (dated by TCRdb to between 2018 and 2020). A note on the overall study: Peripheral blood was sampled at the time of initial diagnosis, prior to any treatment. A discovery cohort of roughly 100 patients, roughly 45 with Graves' ophthalmopathy and roughly 59 with stable Graves' hyperthyroidism, was used to find distinguishing TCR V-J signatures. An independent validation cohort of under 20 hyperthyroidism patients and some 15 patients who later progressed to ophthalmopathy tested prospective prediction of ophthalmopathy. For training and testing, the 80 to 100 patients in the discovery cohort were randomly divided in a 7:3 ratio. In about 6 Graves' hyperthyroidism patients, the study also compared T-cell repertoires from thyroid tissue with T-cell repertoires from blood. Once sampling was done, hyperthyroidism patients were given methimazole at a starting dose of 30 mg daily, whereas ophthalmopathy patients were given high-dose intravenous methylprednisolone. According to the paper, TCR Vbeta CDR3 sequencing was carried out on 135 peripheral blood samples, which came from fewer than 50 ophthalmopathy, fewer than 80 hyperthyroidism and roughly 17 progressor patients.

The germline V gene (reference sequence) yields LNHDA for CDR1 and SQIVND for CDR2. Its CDR3 holds 15 amino acids, cysteine through phenylalanine. The kept DNA is CDR3 alone, 45 bases in frame from the first base. Trimming removed 3 bases from V and 5 bases from J, leaving 13 bases between the germline ends. Graves' hyperthyroidism was defined as stable when no progression to ophthalmopathy occurred over 18 months of follow-up. Hyperthyroidism patients were newly diagnosed, with disease duration under 2 months, and aged 18 to 65 years. The study excluded patients with uncontrolled infections, other autoimmune diseases, pregnancy or lactation. Diagnoses relied on clinical symptoms, serum thyroxine and TRAb, thyroid ultrasound and orbital computed tomography. PBMCs were separated from roughly 9.3 ml of fresh peripheral blood using Ficoll-Paque density gradient centrifugation. Total RNA was extracted using Trizol reagent, and RNA quality was assessed on an Agilent 2100 Bioanalyzer.

What the authors observed across the whole study: A model built on a 13 V-J signature distinguished ophthalmopathy from stable hyperthyroidism, reaching around 88% sensitivity and approximately 81% specificity in cross-validation and 80%/75% in testing. No statistical method was used to fix the sample size in advance, and group allocation was not hidden from the investigators. Most expanded thyroid clonotypes (frequency above 0.001) were also detected in blood, a finding suggesting that blood repertoires may reflect thyroid immune responses. During validation, the model predicted progression to ophthalmopathy a median of around 7 months ahead of onset, with almost 71% sensitivity and 72% to 85% specificity.

The TCR beta CDR3 regions were amplified from RNA transcripts. A first-round RT-PCR of the TCR CDR3 used the HTBI primer set with the Qiagen OneStep RT-PCR kit. A second multiplex PCR round built the libraries, followed by size selection and purification. Sequencing of the libraries was done on an Illumina HiSeq2000 using paired-end 100 bp reads. The study's processing was this. SOAPnuke was used to process the raw data, removing reads that contained adapters or uncalled bases, had a mean Phred below 15, or lacked an exact match to the constant primer or identifier. COPE v1.2.5 was used to merge high-quality paired reads, and clonotypes were defined as unique nucleotide sequences. Clonotypes were aligned to IMGT TRBV, TRBD and TRBJ reference segments using MiTCR v1.1. The analysis was restricted to V-J combinations with a frequency above 0.0001, which together covered 98% to 99.2% of the repertoires. A TCS score was defined as the ratio between F50 (clonal expansion) and ExV (chaos), using BLOSUM62-based TCRdist between CDR3 peptides within each V-J. Welch's t-statistics and random forest reduced fewer than 600 V-J features to fewer than 15, which were used in a naive Bayes classifier (R e1071). TCRdb reprocessed the public reads (quality trimming at Q25 with fastp, clone calling with MiXCR) and kept in-frame beta chains. Entries are consolidated by CDR3 protein sequence, retaining the most common genes and DNA. The V and J calls were determined by TCRdb, not by the authors. In all, the sample holds roughly 740,000 distinct CDR3 sequences, and about 17% of those were seen once. Clones ranked in the top ten supply roughly 8% of the sample.

The origin of this receptor is a man in his late teens or twenties with Graves' hyperthyroidism. The sample taken for sequencing was blood. Recombination joined TRBV19 with TRBJ2-2; 6 matching bases give a weak D call of TRBD2. The CDR3 sequence is CASSIGGFRTGELFF. The bases are TGTGCCAGTAGTATCGGAGGGTTTAGGACCGGGGAGCTGTTTTTT.